These 30 T cell receptor beta chains share one sample of origin, sequenced in a study of OX40 agonist ivuxolimab in advanced cancers. Method: immunoSEQ multiplex PCR; TCRdb's copy keeps in-frame clones and lacks some. The sample lists more than 75,000 clones; around 87% were seen once. Specimen: CD4+ or CD8+ T cells sorted from blood, collected in a trial of the OX40 agonist ivuxolimab. These receptors were collected from an adult with an advanced solid tumor such as melanoma, head and neck, liver or kidney cancer.

The rearrangement links TRBV18 to TRBJ1-1, with unresolved D. The CDR3 is 15 residues long. Trimming cost V 2 bases and J 2 bases, with 12 bases left between them. The V gene's germline CDR1 is KGHSH and CDR2 LQKENI. The CDR3 loop is CASSPTADTNTEAFF. For the CDR3, the DNA is TGTGCCAGCTCACCAACGGCGGATACTAACACTGAAGCTTTCTTT. Using reference TRBV18 and TRBJ1-1 for the parts outside the CDR3, the full variable domain is NAGVMQNPRHLVRRRGQEARLRCSPMKGHSHVYWYRQLPEEGLKFMVYLQKENIIDESGMPKERFSAEFPKEGPSILRIQQVVRGDSAAYFCASSPTADTNTEAFFGQGTRLTVV.

The chain has TRBV5-1 and TRBJ2-1; 10 bases fit TRBD1. Looked up from germline, CDR1 is SGHRS and CDR2 is YFSETQ. The V segment lost 4 bases and the J segment 7 bases; nucleotides outside the gene matches: 8. CDR3 size: 15 residues. The CDR3 is CASSPGQGKLNEQFF. CDR3 DNA sequence: TGCGCCAGCAGCCCGGGACAGGGGAAGTTGAATGAGCAGTTCTTC.

V gene TRBV6-6 combines with J gene TRBJ1-3; D gene unclear. The germline gives CDR1 MNHNY, CDR2 SVGAGI (reference sequence). V was clipped by 0 bases and J by 4 bases, with 13 bases between them. The CDR3 totals 16 residues. CDR3 sequence reads: CASSYSRPIDGNTIYF. The DNA for the CDR3 is TGTGCCAGCAGTTACTCCCGACCGATCGACGGAAACACCATATATTTT.

The chain uses TRBV4-1 and TRBJ1-5; tentatively, D is TRBD1 (5 bases). From germline, CDR1 is MGHRA and CDR2 YSYEKL. This CDR3 contains 17 residues. Trimming pared 4 bases from V and 2 bases from J, leaving 18 bases between. DNA for the CDR3: TGCGCCAGCAGCCGCCGACAGTCTACCGGGGGCAATCAGCCCCAGCATTTT. It encodes CASSRRQSTGGNQPQHF.

V usage is TRBV7-9 and J usage is TRBJ2-3, with 13 bases that match TRBD2. The V gene's germline CDR1 is SEHNR and CDR2 FQNEAQ (reference sequence). The CDR3 spans 14 residues. V shed 6 bases, J shed 6 bases, and the junction held 3 bases outside the gene matches. This CDR3 is CASRELAGGDTQYF. In DNA form, the CDR3 reads TGTGCCAGCAGGGAACTAGCGGGGGGGGATACGCAGTATTTT.

This clone came up once. The chain combines TRBV5-4 with TRBJ1-1; D is unclear. CDR3 length equals 12 residues. V gave up 4 bases and J gave up 2 bases, with 6 bases separating them. CDR1 and CDR2 (germline): SGHNT, YYREEE (reference sequence). CDR3 amino acids: CASSARNTEAFF. The CDR3 DNA reads as TGTGCCAGCAGCGCCCGAAACACTGAAGCTTTCTTT.

This chain links TRBV5-8 with TRBJ2-1; 7 nucleotides line up with TRBD2. V was pared by 7 bases and J by 3 bases, with 10 bases of the junction left unmatched. The CDR3 is made up of 15 amino acids. Germline-derived CDR1 and CDR2 are SGHTS and YDEGEE. CDR3 in amino acids: CASLPKLAIYNEQFF. The CDR3 nucleotides read TGTGCCAGCCTACCCAAACTAGCGATCTACAATGAGCAGTTCTTC. Drawing the rest from reference TRBV5-8 and TRBJ2-1, the complete variable domain is EAGVTQSPTHLIKTRGQQATLRCSPISGHTSVYWYQQALGLGLQFLLWYDEGEERNRGNFPPRFSGRQFPNYSSELNVNALELEDSALYLCASLPKLAIYNEQFFGPGTRLTVL.

CDR3 residues: CASSTGTGITDTQYF. CDR3 nucleotides: TGTGCCAGTAGTACCGGGACAGGGATCACAGATACGCAGTATTTT. The V call is TRBV19, the J call TRBJ2-3; TRBD1 aligns across 9 bases. The V gene end was trimmed by 4 bases and the J gene end by 2 bases; junction bases not matched to a gene: 4. Germline lookup yields CDR1 LNHDA and CDR2 SQIVND (reference sequence). This CDR3 is 15 amino acids long.

V is TRBV5-4 and J is TRBJ2-6; no reliable D call. Germline CDR1 reads SGHNT; CDR2 reads YYREEE (reference sequence). The CDR3 runs to 14 residues. V was shortened by 4 bases and J by 0 bases, with 5 bases between the two germline ends. The CDR3 DNA reads as TGTGCCAGCAGCCCAGGCTCTGGGGCCAACGTCCTGACTTTC. It specifies CASSPGSGANVLTF.

The count of this clone is one. This specimen includes other DNA sequences encoding the same CDR3. This chain joins TRBV5-4 and TRBJ1-1, with TRBD1 as a possible D gene (6 bases). Germline lookup yields CDR1 SGHNT and CDR2 YYREEE (reference sequence). The CDR3 spans 15 residues. Deletions cut 0 bases from V and 4 bases from J, with 13 bases between. Here the CDR3 reads CASSLAGAGGTEAFF. The CDR3 coding sequence is TGTGCCAGCAGCTTGGCAGGGGCGGGAGGCACTGAAGCTTTCTTT.

This chain links TRBV7-2 with TRBJ1-5, with TRBD1 as a possible D gene (6 bases). Germline V gene sequence: CDR1 SGHTA, CDR2 FQGNSA. Trimming pared 1 base from V and 9 bases from J, leaving 16 bases between. The CDR3 is made up of 15 amino acids. CDR3 region: CASSLERTADRPQHF. The CDR3, as DNA: TGTGCCAGCAGCTTAGAACGGACAGCCGATCGGCCCCAGCATTTT.

The DNA of the CDR3 is TGTGCCAGCAGCAAAGGTGTGAGCAGCAATCAGCCCCAGCATTTT. It specifies CASSKGVSSNQPQHF. The rearrangement links TRBV7-2 to TRBJ1-5; unclear D gene. This CDR3 region has 15 residues. CDR1 and CDR2 (germline): SGHTA, FQGNSA. Trimming stripped 5 bases from V and 1 base from J, with 12 bases between.

This clone was seen only once. V and J are TRBV25-1 and TRBJ2-7, with D perhaps matching TRBD1 or TRBD2 (5 bases each). Germline CDR1 and CDR2: MGHDK and SYGVNS. CDR3 length: 16 residues. Trimming removed 5 bases at V and 7 bases at J, with 24 bases between. CDR3: CASSPTSGSGPREQYF. DNA for the CDR3: TGTGCCAGCAGTCCCACCTCAGGGAGCGGCCCTAGGGAGCAGTACTTC.

The chain combines TRBV6-5 with TRBJ2-5, with TRBD1 matching over 7 bases. CDR1 and CDR2 (germline): MNHEY, SVGAGI. The CDR3 covers 15 residues. Germline trimming cut 10 bases from V and 7 bases from J; bases unmatched to any gene: 18. The chain's CDR3 is CATQRQGSVPGTQYF. CDR3 nucleotide sequence: TGTGCCACCCAACGACAGGGAAGCGTACCTGGGACCCAGTACTTC.

The V call is TRBV2, the J call TRBJ1-3; weak D call: TRBD1 (6 bases). Per the germline V gene, CDR1 is SNHLY and CDR2 is FYNNEI. CDR3 length: 14 residues. V lost 5 bases and J 3 bases, leaving 11 bases between the germline ends. CDR3 loop: CASSLGGSGNTIYF. In DNA form, the CDR3 reads TGTGCCAGCAGTCTAGGGGGGAGTGGAAACACCATATATTTT. The variable domain in full, with the rest retrieved from reference TRBV2 and TRBJ1-3, is EPEVTQTPSHQVTQMGQEVILRCVPISNHLYFYWYRQILGQKVEFLVSFYNNEISEKSEIFDDQFSVERPDGSNFTLKIRSTKLEDSAMYFCASSLGGSGNTIYFGEGSWLTVV.

The genes are TRBV16 and TRBJ2-7; 7 bases align to TRBD1. This CDR3 has 18 residues. V lost 1 base, J lost 2 bases, and 14 bases stayed unmatched. Germline V lookup: CDR1 KGHSY, CDR2 FQNENV. CDR3 loop: CASSQWGGFGTEAYEQYF. The CDR3 coding sequence is TGTGCCAGCAGCCAATGGGGCGGTTTCGGGACAGAAGCCTACGAGCAGTACTTC. The full variable domain, rest sourced from reference TRBV16 and TRBJ2-7, is GEEVAQTPKHLVRGEGQKAKLYCAPIKGHSYVFWYQQVLKNEFKFLISFQNENVFDETGMPKERFSAKCLPNSPCSLEIQATKLEDSAVYFCASSQWGGFGTEAYEQYFGPGTRLTVT.

This chain joins TRBV7-2 and TRBJ2-1; D is possibly TRBD1 (6 bases). Germline assignment: CDR1 SGHTA and CDR2 FQGNSA. The V and J ends lost 2 bases and 9 bases respectively, with 8 bases between them. This CDR3 is built from 12 residues. CDR3 in amino acids: CASSLRGGEQFF. CDR3 bases: TGTGCCAGCAGCTTACGAGGGGGTGAGCAGTTCTTC.

The CDR3 reads CASSIGGGGLAKNIQYF. Here the CDR3 DNA reads TGTGCCAGTAGTATTGGAGGAGGGGGCTTAGCCAAAAACATTCAGTACTTC. This chain links TRBV19 with TRBJ2-4; D may be TRBD1 (7 bases). CDR1 is LNHDA and CDR2 is SQIVND in the germline V gene (reference sequence). The CDR3 consists of 17 residues. The ends were cut back, 3 bases at V and 0 bases at J, with 15 bases in the middle.

V is TRBV6-6 and J is TRBJ1-1; 7 bases match TRBD1. CDR1 and CDR2 from the germline V gene are MNHNY and SVGAGI (reference sequence). With V trimmed by 0 bases and J by 1 base, 5 bases remained unmatched. The CDR3 spans 16 residues. As DNA, the CDR3 is TGTGCCAGCAGTTACTCTGACCGACAGGGGAACACTGAAGCTTTCTTT. It encodes CASSYSDRQGNTEAFF.

CDR3 loop: CASSPGGSGNYGYTF. The CDR3 nucleotides read TGTGCCAGCTCACCAGGAGGGTCGGGCAACTATGGCTACACCTTC. The chain recombines TRBV18 with TRBJ1-2; D unclear. This CDR3 region has 15 residues. The germline CDR1 and CDR2 sequences are KGHSH and LQKENI. The V end was cut by 2 bases, the J end by 2 bases, with 12 bases between. The full variable domain, completed using reference TRBV18 and TRBJ1-2, is NAGVMQNPRHLVRRRGQEARLRCSPMKGHSHVYWYRQLPEEGLKFMVYLQKENIIDESGMPKERFSAEFPKEGPSILRIQQVVRGDSAAYFCASSPGGSGNYGYTFGSGTRLTVV.

This chain connects TRBV19 to TRBJ1-2; D unclear. The CDR3 loop spans 14 amino acids. From germline, CDR1 is LNHDA and CDR2 SQIVND (reference sequence). The V end was cut by 3 bases, the J end by 5 bases, with 13 bases between. CDR3 sequence: CASSISKWDYGYTF. CDR3 DNA: TGTGCCAGTAGTATCTCAAAATGGGATTATGGCTACACCTTC.

The chain joins TRBV6-5 to TRBJ2-3, with 7 positions matching TRBD1. Germline V lookup: CDR1 MNHEY, CDR2 SVGAGI. With 6 bases clipped from V and 0 bases from J, the junction kept 3 bases outside the gene matches. This CDR3 has 14 amino acids. CDR3: CASRQGQSTDTQYF. The DNA for the CDR3 is TGTGCCAGCAGGCAGGGACAGAGCACAGATACGCAGTATTTT.

Worth noting for this clone: At one end, the junction sequence differs from germline, possibly due to a read error. The V and J genes are TRBV6-1 and TRBJ1-5, with a weak D call TRBD1 (6 bases). This CDR3 contains 16 residues. The germline V gene encodes CDR1 MNHNS and CDR2 SASEGT. The CDR3 loop is CASTETFLFRGQPQHF. The CDR3 bases are TGTGCCAGCACTGAAACTTTTTTATTCAGGGGTCAGCCCCAGCATTTT.

This chain connects TRBV28 to TRBJ2-3; the match to TRBD2 covers 7 bases. Per the germline V gene, CDR1 is MDHEN and CDR2 is SYDVKM. The J segment lost 5 bases and the V segment lost 7 bases, leaving 9 bases of the junction unmatched. The length of the CDR3 is 14 residues. As DNA, the CDR3 is TGTGCCAGCACCCTTGGACTAGTTGGAGATACGCAGTATTTT. It encodes CASTLGLVGDTQYF.

V usage is TRBV7-3 and J usage is TRBJ1-2; TRBD1 is a possible D gene (5 bases). The ends were cut back, 3 bases at V and 0 bases at J, with 11 bases in the middle. Germline V lookup: CDR1 SGHTA, CDR2 FQGTGA. The CDR3 spans 15 residues. This CDR3 reads CASSLRGSANYGYTF. The DNA of the CDR3 is TGTGCCAGCAGCTTGAGGGGCAGTGCTAACTATGGCTACACCTTC.

The chain recombines TRBV6-5 with TRBJ1-6; D gene uncertain. The germline V gene encodes CDR1 MNHEY and CDR2 SVGAGI. The V and J ends lost 5 bases and 3 bases respectively, with 8 bases between them. The CDR3 spans 14 residues. In DNA, the CDR3 is TGTGCCAGCAGTGGCGGAAACTATAATTCACCCCTCCACTTT. This translates into CASSGGNYNSPLHF.

The chain combines TRBV5-4 with TRBJ2-5, with TRBD2 identical over 7 bases. The junction had 10 bases not matched to a gene; V was cut back by 6 bases and J by 5 bases. Germline values: CDR1 SGHNT, CDR2 YYREEE (reference sequence). The CDR3 totals 14 residues. The CDR3: CASTGGGRAETQYF. As DNA, the CDR3 is TGTGCCAGCACCGGGGGAGGGAGGGCCGAGACCCAGTACTTC.

This clone was seen only once. The rearrangement uses TRBV7-3 and TRBJ1-3; D gene uncertain. The length of the CDR3 is 13 residues. CDR1 is SGHTA and CDR2 is FQGTGA in the germline V gene. Trimming removed 7 bases at V and 2 bases at J, with 9 bases between. The CDR3: CASTQSAGNTIYF. The CDR3, as DNA: TGTGCCAGCACCCAAAGTGCTGGAAACACCATATATTTT.

CDR3 amino acids: CASSLPGGDEKLFF. DNA of the CDR3: TGTGCCAGCAGCTTGCCAGGAGGGGATGAAAAACTGTTTTTT. This chain joins TRBV5-6 and TRBJ1-4; a weak D match, TRBD1 (5 bases). Per the germline V gene, CDR1 is SGHDT and CDR2 is YYEEEE. The V end lost 1 base, the J end lost 6 bases, and 10 bases lay between the germline ends. The CDR3 covers 14 residues.

V gene TRBV5-1 combines with J gene TRBJ1-1; D gene unclear. The CDR3 totals 13 residues. Germline CDR1 SGHRS, CDR2 YFSETQ. The germline V and J ends were trimmed by 0 bases and 3 bases, with 6 bases remaining between them. CDR3 protein: CASSLERDTEAFF. For the CDR3, the DNA is TGCGCCAGCAGCTTGGAAAGGGACACTGAAGCTTTCTTT.